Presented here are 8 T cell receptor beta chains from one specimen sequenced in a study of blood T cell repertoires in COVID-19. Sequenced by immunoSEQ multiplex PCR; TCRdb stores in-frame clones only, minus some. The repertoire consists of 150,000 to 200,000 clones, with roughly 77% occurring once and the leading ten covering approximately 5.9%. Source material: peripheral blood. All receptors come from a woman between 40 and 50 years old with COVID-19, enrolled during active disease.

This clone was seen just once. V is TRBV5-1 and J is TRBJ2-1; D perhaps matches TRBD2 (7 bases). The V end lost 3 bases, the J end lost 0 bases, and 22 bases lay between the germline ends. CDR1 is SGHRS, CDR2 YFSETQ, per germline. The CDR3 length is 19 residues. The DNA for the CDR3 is TGCGCCAGCAGCTCGGACGGCCAAGGGAGGGGGAGCTCCTACAATGAGCAGTTCTTC. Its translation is CASSSDGQGRGSSYNEQFF.

CDR3 sequence: CASSQGEGGYGYTF. The DNA of the CDR3 is TGTGCCAGCAGCCAAGGGGAGGGGGGCTATGGCTACACCTTC. The V gene is TRBV4-2, the J gene TRBJ1-2; D perhaps matches TRBD1 (6 bases). The V gene lost 1 base and the J gene lost 4 bases, with 10 bases spanning the gap. This CDR3 has 14 amino acids. Per the germline V gene, CDR1 is LGHNA and CDR2 is YNFKEQ.

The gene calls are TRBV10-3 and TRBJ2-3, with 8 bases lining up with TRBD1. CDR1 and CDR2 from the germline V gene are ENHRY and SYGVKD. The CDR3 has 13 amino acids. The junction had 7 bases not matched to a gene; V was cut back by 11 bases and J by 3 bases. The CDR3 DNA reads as TGTGCCTCGACAGGGGTGAGGACAGATACGCAGTATTTT. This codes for CASTGVRTDTQYF.

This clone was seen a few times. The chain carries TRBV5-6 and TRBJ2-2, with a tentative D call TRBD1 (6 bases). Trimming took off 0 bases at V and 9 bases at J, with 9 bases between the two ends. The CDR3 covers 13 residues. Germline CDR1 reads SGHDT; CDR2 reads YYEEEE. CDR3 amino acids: CASSLVTGWELFF. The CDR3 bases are TGTGCCAGCAGCTTGGTCACAGGGTGGGAGCTGTTTTTT.

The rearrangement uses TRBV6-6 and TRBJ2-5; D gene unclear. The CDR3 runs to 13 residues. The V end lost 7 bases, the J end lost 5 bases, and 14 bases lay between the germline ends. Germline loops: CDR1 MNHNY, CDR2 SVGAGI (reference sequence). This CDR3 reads CASTPTLGETQYF. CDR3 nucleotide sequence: TGTGCCAGCACCCCCACCCTCGGGGAGACCCAGTACTTC.

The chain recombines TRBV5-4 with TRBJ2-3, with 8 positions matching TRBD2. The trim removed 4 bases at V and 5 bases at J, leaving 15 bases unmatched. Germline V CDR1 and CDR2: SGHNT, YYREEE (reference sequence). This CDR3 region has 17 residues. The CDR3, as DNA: TGTGCCAGCAGCCCCCAGGCTGGCTCCGCGGGGGGAGATACGCAGTATTTT. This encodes CASSPQAGSAGGDTQYF.

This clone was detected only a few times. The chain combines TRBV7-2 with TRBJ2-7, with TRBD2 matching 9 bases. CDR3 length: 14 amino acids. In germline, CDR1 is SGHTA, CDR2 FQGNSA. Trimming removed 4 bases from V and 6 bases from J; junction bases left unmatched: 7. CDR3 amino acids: CASSSRTSALEQYF. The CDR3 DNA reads TGTGCCAGCAGCTCCAGGACTAGCGCGCTCGAGCAGTACTTC. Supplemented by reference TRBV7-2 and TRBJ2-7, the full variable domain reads GAGVSQSPSNKVTEKGKDVELRCDPISGHTALYWYRQSLGQGLEFLIYFQGNSAPDKSGLPSDRFSAERTGGSVSTLTIQRTQQEDSAVYLCASSSRTSALEQYFGPGTRLTVT.

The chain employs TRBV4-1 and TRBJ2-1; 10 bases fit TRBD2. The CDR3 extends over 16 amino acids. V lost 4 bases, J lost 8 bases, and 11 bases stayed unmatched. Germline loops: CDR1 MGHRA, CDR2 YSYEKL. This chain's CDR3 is CASSRIGAGGPHEQFF. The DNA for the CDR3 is TGCGCCAGCAGCCGGATAGGAGCGGGAGGGCCCCATGAGCAGTTCTTC.